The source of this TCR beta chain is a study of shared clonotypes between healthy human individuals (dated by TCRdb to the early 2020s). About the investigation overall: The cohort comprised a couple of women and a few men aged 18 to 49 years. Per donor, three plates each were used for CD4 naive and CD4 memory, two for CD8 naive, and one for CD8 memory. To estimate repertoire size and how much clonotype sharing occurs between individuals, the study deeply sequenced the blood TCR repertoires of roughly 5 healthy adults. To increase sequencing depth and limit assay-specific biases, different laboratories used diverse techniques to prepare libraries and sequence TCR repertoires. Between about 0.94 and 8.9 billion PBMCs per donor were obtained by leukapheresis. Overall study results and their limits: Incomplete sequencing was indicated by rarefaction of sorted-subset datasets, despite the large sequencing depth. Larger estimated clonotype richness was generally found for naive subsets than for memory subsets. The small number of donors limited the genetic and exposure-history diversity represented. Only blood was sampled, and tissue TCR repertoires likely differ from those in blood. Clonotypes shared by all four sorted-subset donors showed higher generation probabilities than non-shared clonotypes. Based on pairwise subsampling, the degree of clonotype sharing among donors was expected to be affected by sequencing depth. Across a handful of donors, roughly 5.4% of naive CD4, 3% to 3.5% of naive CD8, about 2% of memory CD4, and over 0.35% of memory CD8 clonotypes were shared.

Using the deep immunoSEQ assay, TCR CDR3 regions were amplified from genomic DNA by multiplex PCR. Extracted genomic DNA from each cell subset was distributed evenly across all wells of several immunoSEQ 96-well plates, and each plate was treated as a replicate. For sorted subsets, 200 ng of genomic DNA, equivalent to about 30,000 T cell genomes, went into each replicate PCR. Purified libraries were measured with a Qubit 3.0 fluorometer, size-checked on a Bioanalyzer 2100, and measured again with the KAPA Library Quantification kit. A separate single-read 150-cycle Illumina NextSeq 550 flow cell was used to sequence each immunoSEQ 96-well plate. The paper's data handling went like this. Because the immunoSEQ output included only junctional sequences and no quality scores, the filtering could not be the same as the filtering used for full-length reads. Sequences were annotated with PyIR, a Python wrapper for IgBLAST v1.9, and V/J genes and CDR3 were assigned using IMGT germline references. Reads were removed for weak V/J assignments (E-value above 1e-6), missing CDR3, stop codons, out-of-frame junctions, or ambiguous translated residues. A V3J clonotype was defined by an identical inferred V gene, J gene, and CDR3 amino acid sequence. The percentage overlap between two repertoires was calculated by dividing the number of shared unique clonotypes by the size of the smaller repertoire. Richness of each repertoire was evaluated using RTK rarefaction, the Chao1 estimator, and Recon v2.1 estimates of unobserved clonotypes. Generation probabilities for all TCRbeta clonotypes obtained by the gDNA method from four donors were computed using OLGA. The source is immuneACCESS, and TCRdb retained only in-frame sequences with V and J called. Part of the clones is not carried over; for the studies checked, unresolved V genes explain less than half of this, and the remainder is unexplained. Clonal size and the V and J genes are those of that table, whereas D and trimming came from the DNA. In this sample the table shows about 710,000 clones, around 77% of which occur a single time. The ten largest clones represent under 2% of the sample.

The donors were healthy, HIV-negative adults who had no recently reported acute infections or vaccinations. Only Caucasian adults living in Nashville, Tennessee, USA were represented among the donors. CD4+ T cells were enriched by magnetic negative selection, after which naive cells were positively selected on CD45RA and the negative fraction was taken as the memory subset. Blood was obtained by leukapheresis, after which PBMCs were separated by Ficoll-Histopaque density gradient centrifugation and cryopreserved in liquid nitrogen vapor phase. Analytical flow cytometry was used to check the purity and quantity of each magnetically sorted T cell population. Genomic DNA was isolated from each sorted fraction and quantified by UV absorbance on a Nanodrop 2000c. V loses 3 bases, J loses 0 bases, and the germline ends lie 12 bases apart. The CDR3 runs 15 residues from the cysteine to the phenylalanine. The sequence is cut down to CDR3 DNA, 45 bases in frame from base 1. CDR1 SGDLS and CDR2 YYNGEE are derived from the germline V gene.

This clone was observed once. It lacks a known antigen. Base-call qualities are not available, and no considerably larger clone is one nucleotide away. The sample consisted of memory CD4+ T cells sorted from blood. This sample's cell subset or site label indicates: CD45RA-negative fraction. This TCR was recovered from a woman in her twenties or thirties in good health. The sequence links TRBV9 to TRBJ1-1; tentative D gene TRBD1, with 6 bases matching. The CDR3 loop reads CASSGKGGMNTEAFF. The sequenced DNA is TGTGCCAGCAGCGGGAAGGGGGGCATGAACACTGAAGCTTTCTTT.